The clone carrying this T cell receptor (beta chain) has ten or more counts. The sample belongs to a study of human T cells and chemical hapten exposure. Individual cDNA molecules had unique molecular identifiers attached to them by the library. Via MiXCR, TCRdb re-called the RACE reads, giving one row per CDR3 protein. The table has roughly 100,000 distinct CDR3 sequences, around 9% seen once. Time point in this sample: healthy volunteer bleed at 2 weeks. Unfractionated whole blood was the source from which total RNA was extracted. The germline CDR1 and CDR2 sequences are MNHEY and SVGEGT. This CDR3 region has 11 residues. Trimming removed 3 bases from V and 11 bases from J, with 9 bases in between.

The receptor was derived from a female donor in good health. Some clones in this sample may be carry-over from other donors' samples. The sequenced material came from whole blood. The chain couples TRBV6-2 or TRBV6-3 to TRBJ2-3; the D call may be TRBD1 or TRBD2 (5 bases each). CDR3 loop: CASSYGGWQYF. In nucleotides, the CDR3 is TGTGCCAGCAGTTATGGGGGATGGCAGTATTTT.